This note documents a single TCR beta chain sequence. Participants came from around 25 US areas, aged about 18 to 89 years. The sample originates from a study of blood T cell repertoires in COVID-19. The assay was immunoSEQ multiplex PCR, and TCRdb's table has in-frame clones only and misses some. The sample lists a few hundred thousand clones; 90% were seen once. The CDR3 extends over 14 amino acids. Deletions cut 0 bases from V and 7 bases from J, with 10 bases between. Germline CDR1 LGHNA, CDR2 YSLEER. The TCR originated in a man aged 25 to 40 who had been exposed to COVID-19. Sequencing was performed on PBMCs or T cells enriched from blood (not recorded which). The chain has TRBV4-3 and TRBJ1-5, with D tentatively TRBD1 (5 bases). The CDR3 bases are TGCGCCAGCAGCCAAGACAGGGAAGGACAGCCCCAGCATTTT. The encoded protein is CASSQDREGQPQHF.